What follows are 20 T cell receptor beta chains derived from one specimen sequenced in a study of shared clonotypes between healthy human individuals. The method was immunoSEQ multiplex PCR; TCRdb's version includes in-frame clones alone and lacks a portion of them. This table has under 2.5 million clones, about nine tenths appearing once. The sequenced sample was naive CD4+ T cells from PBMCs. Subset noted: CD45RA+ positively selected. The receptors were sampled from a man aged 18 to 29 in good health. Some clones in this sample may be carry-over from other donors' samples.

V usage is TRBV6-6 and J usage is TRBJ2-1; 12 bases map to TRBD2. Germline CDR1 MNHNY, CDR2 SVGAGI (reference sequence). With V trimmed by 6 bases and J by 4 bases, 7 bases remained unmatched. The CDR3 runs 16 residues. The CDR3 loop is CASRKPGTSGYNEQFF. The DNA of the CDR3 is TGTGCCAGCAGGAAACCTGGGACTAGCGGGTACAATGAGCAGTTCTTC.

As for this clone: The sample has other DNA sequences that encode this CDR3 too. V and J are TRBV19 and TRBJ1-2; 9 bases agree with TRBD1. Germline-derived CDR1 and CDR2 are LNHDA and SQIVND (reference sequence). The V gene end was trimmed by 6 bases and the J gene end by 5 bases; junction bases not matched to a gene: 1. This CDR3 has 12 residues. The CDR3 nucleotides read TGTGCCAGTAGGGGACAGGGTTATGGCTACACCTTC. Its protein is CASRGQGYGYTF.

The chain recombines TRBV6-8 with TRBJ2-7; 14 bases line up with TRBD2. From germline, CDR1 is MNHGY and CDR2 SAAAGT. The CDR3 runs 17 residues. V was clipped by 6 bases and J by 1 base; unmatched bases: 8. DNA for the CDR3: TGTGCCAGCAGGGACGGACTAGCGGGAGGAAGGTCCTACGAGCAGTACTTC. Translation gives CASRDGLAGGRSYEQYF.

This clone is a singleton in its sample. The gene calls are TRBV28 and TRBJ1-3; D might be TRBD1 (6 bases). The ends were cut back, 4 bases at V and 4 bases at J, with 14 bases in the middle. In germline, CDR1 is MDHEN, CDR2 SYDVKM. The CDR3 loop spans 15 amino acids. The CDR3, as DNA: TGTGCCAGCAGTTCCGAGGGGGTTGGGGGAAACACCATATATTTT. Translated: CASSSEGVGGNTIYF.

To note about this clone: Other DNA sequences of this sample code for an identical CDR3. J is TRBJ2-1 and V is TRBV18, with 8 bases aligning to TRBD2. V lost 3 bases, J lost 3 bases, and 1 base stayed unmatched. The CDR3 spans 14 residues. Germline V gene sequence: CDR1 KGHSH, CDR2 LQKENI. CDR3 coding DNA: TGTGCCAGCTCACCTACTAGCGGCTACAATGAGCAGTTCTTC. Protein product: CASSPTSGYNEQFF.

V gene TRBV10-3 combines with J gene TRBJ2-5, with TRBD1 identical over 7 bases. CDR3 length: 13 residues. CDR1 is ENHRY, CDR2 SYGVKD, per germline. Losses at the gene ends were 3 bases for V and 4 bases for J; bases not matched to a gene: 2. Here the CDR3 reads CAISDRGRETQYF. In DNA form, the CDR3 reads TGTGCCATCAGTGACAGGGGGAGAGAGACCCAGTACTTC.

V gene TRBV30 combines with J gene TRBJ2-7, with 13 positions matching TRBD2. Germline V gene lookup returns CDR1 GTSNPN and CDR2 SVGIG (reference sequence). The V gene end was trimmed by 4 bases and the J gene end by 3 bases; junction bases not matched to a gene: 18. This CDR3 comprises 19 residues. The DNA of the CDR3 is TGTGCCTGGACCACCCCTCCGGGACTAGCGGGGACGCCCCTCTACGAGCAGTACTTC. It is translated as CAWTTPPGLAGTPLYEQYF. Supplemented by reference TRBV30 and TRBJ2-7, the full variable domain reads SQTIHQWPATLVQPVGSPLSLECTVEGTSNPNLYWYRQAAGRGLQLLFYSVGIGQISSEVPQNLSASRPQDRQFILSSKKLLLSDSGFYLCAWTTPPGLAGTPLYEQYFGPGTRLTVT.

This chain joins TRBV6-1 and TRBJ1-3; D is perhaps TRBD1 (5 bases). V was cut by 6 bases and J by 2 bases, with 14 bases left in between. The germline V gene has CDR1 MNHNS and CDR2 SASEGT. This CDR3 spans 15 amino acids. DNA for the CDR3: TGTGCCAGCAGGCCAGTCTGGGGGGCTGGAAACACCATATATTTT. Amino acids: CASRPVWGAGNTIYF.

V and J are TRBV19 and TRBJ2-4, with D possibly TRBD2 on 6 matching bases. Germline V gene data show CDR1 as LNHDA and CDR2 as SQIVND (reference sequence). The CDR3 is 13 residues long. Trimming removed 3 bases from V and 11 bases from J, with 14 bases in between. DNA of the CDR3: TGTGCCAGTAGTATGGCGGGATCAATGTTTCAGTACTTC. Its translation is CASSMAGSMFQYF.

The rearrangement uses TRBV29-1 and TRBJ2-7; 7 bases match TRBD1. The CDR3 length is 14 residues. Germline V gene sequence: CDR1 SQVTM, CDR2 ANQGSEA. V shed 6 bases, J shed 1 base, and the junction held 9 bases outside the gene matches. In DNA, the CDR3 is TGCAGCGTACTACCCGGGACAGATTCCTACGAGCAGTACTTC. This sequence encodes CSVLPGTDSYEQYF.

The chain joins TRBV7-6 to TRBJ2-5; D call uncertain. The CDR3 totals 12 residues. Trimming removed 3 bases from V and 1 base from J, with 3 bases in between. Germline CDR1 SGHVS, CDR2 FNYEAQ. CDR3 in DNA: TGTGCCAGCAGCTTCCCCCAAGAGACCCAGTACTTC. This codes for CASSFPQETQYF.

The chain has TRBV6-1 and TRBJ2-7; no firm D call. From germline, CDR1 is MNHNS and CDR2 SASEGT. The CDR3 has 12 amino acids. Trimming pared 6 bases from V and 4 bases from J, leaving 10 bases between. The CDR3 protein is CASRLSVYEQYF. CDR3 coding DNA: TGTGCCAGCAGACTAAGCGTGTACGAGCAGTACTTC.

The rearrangement joins TRBV5-1 to TRBJ1-1; 11 bases map to TRBD1. V was clipped by 6 bases and J by 0 bases; unmatched bases: 7. CDR3 length: 16 residues. Germline loops: CDR1 SGHRS, CDR2 YFSETQ. The CDR3 DNA reads as TGCGCCAGCAAGACGGGACAGGGGGGCATGAACACTGAAGCTTTCTTT. It translates to CASKTGQGGMNTEAFF.

V usage is TRBV14 and J usage is TRBJ2-1; D perhaps matches TRBD2 (6 bases). Germline V gene sequence: CDR1 SGHDN, CDR2 FVKESK. This CDR3 is built from 16 residues. The V end lost 0 bases, the J end lost 4 bases, and 13 bases lay between the germline ends. CDR3 DNA: TGTGCCAGCAGCCAAGACGAGGCGGGAATTTACAATGAGCAGTTCTTC. Its translation: CASSQDEAGIYNEQFF.

This clone was picked up a small number of times. The chain is built from TRBV12-5 and TRBJ1-1, with a possible D match to TRBD1 (5 bases). Per the germline V gene, CDR1 is LGHNT and CDR2 is FRNRAP. Trimming pared 5 bases from V and 0 bases from J, leaving 13 bases between. There are 15 residues in the CDR3. The CDR3 sequence is CASGPPGLLNTEAFF. The DNA for the CDR3 is TGTGCTAGTGGTCCCCCGGGACTATTGAACACTGAAGCTTTCTTT. The complete variable domain, with remaining parts taken from reference TRBV12-5 and TRBJ1-1, reads DARVTQTPRHKVTEMGQEVTMRCQPILGHNTVFWYRQTMMQGLELLAYFRNRAPLDDSGMPKDRFSAEMPDATLATLKIQPSEPRDSAVYFCASGPPGLLNTEAFFGQGTRLTVV.

The chain carries TRBV18 and TRBJ2-7; 14 bases map to TRBD2. The V segment lost 0 bases and the J segment 4 bases; nucleotides outside the gene matches: 5. Per germline, CDR1 KGHSH and CDR2 LQKENI. CDR3 length: 17 amino acids. This chain's CDR3 is CASSPPPGLAGAYEQYF. For the CDR3, the DNA is TGTGCCAGCTCACCACCCCCGGGACTAGCGGGAGCTTACGAGCAGTACTTC.

This clone was observed once. The chain couples TRBV16 to TRBJ1-3; D gene uncertain. V lost 4 bases and J 3 bases, leaving 10 bases between the germline ends. From germline, CDR1 is KGHSY and CDR2 FQNENV. The CDR3 contains 14 residues. Written as DNA, the CDR3 is TGTGCCAGCAGCCCTTACATAGTTGGAAACACCATATATTTT. Translating gives CASSPYIVGNTIYF.

The chain employs TRBV18 and TRBJ1-2, with 9 bases lining up with TRBD1. Germline V lookup: CDR1 KGHSH, CDR2 LQKENI. Trimming removed 6 bases from V and 8 bases from J; junction bases left unmatched: 10. There are 14 residues in the CDR3. The CDR3 protein is CASSQQGAGYGYTF. CDR3 bases: TGTGCCAGCTCCCAACAGGGGGCTGGGTACGGCTACACCTTC. Supplemented by reference TRBV18 and TRBJ1-2, the full variable domain reads NAGVMQNPRHLVRRRGQEARLRCSPMKGHSHVYWYRQLPEEGLKFMVYLQKENIIDESGMPKERFSAEFPKEGPSILRIQQVVRGDSAAYFCASSQQGAGYGYTFGSGTRLTVV.

In the case of this clone: The same CDR3 can be traced to other DNA sequences in this sample. The chain combines TRBV28 with TRBJ1-5; a weak D match, TRBD1 (5 bases). The CDR3 is 13 residues long. The germline CDR1 and CDR2 sequences are MDHEN and SYDVKM. Deletions cut 5 bases from V and 4 bases from J, with 9 bases between. The DNA for the CDR3 is TGTGCCAGCAGTCCCGGGGGAAATCAGCCCCAGCATTTT. It encodes CASSPGGNQPQHF.

The chain recombines TRBV28 with TRBJ1-3, with 8 bases that match TRBD1. From germline, CDR1 is MDHEN and CDR2 SYDVKM. This CDR3 spans 15 amino acids. Trimming took 5 bases from V and 2 from J; bases not matched to a gene: 5. The CDR3 spells CASSRTGSAGNTIYF. The CDR3 DNA reads TGTGCCAGCAGTAGGACAGGGTCCGCTGGAAACACCATATATTTT.